Below are 21 T cell receptor beta chains sequenced from a single sample in a study of blood T cells in healthy people across ages. Next came a second PCR, run for 7 to 11 cycles, which used a sample-barcoded 5' primer along with a J-beta primer mix. TCRdb reprocessed the 5' RACE reads with MiXCR, giving one entry per CDR3 protein. This table has 750,000 to 950,000 distinct CDR3 sequences, roughly 25% appearing once. Separately, the same data were catalogued under a study of T cells of mothers and their children.

Sequences were obtained from blood. All receptors come from a boy aged 10-17 years in good health.

This clonotype was counted between two and nine times. The chain employs TRBV20-1 and TRBJ1-5, with 7 bases identical to TRBD1. The CDR3 runs 15 residues. CDR1 and CDR2 (germline): DFQATT, SNEGSKA (reference sequence). The trim removed 3 bases at V and 8 bases at J, leaving 13 bases unmatched. DNA of the CDR3: TGCAGTGCTAGTTACAGGGGACGAGGGGTAGAGCCCCAGCATTTT. Translation gives CSASYRGRGVEPQHF.

This clonotype was seen more than once but under ten times. Given the absence of the conserved phenylalanine or tryptophan at the CDR3 end, a read error is likely. The J gene is TRBJ2-1, the V gene TRBV9; D remains ambiguous. There are 15 residues in the CDR3. V lost 0 bases and J 4 bases, leaving 11 bases between the germline ends. Per the germline V gene, CDR1 is SGDLS and CDR2 is YYNGEE. The CDR3 DNA follows: TGTGCCAGCAGCGTAGGTCCGGGCGTTTACAATGAGCAGTTCCTC. It translates to CASSVGPGVYNEQFL.

The chain recombines TRBV6-5 with TRBJ1-3, with D possibly being TRBD1 (5 bases). The CDR3 contains 17 residues. V lost 2 bases, J lost 1 base, and 15 bases lay in between. Germline V gene sequence: CDR1 MNHEY, CDR2 SVGAGI. For the CDR3, the DNA is TGTGCCAGCAGTTACCCCCCAGGGAGTGGATCTGGAAACACCATATATTTT. Amino acid sequence: CASSYPPGSGSGNTIYF.

V gene TRBV6-5 combines with J gene TRBJ2-7; 8 positions match TRBD1. CDR1 is MNHEY and CDR2 is SVGAGI in the germline V gene. There are 14 residues in the CDR3. V shed 4 bases, J shed 5 bases, and the junction held 7 bases outside the gene matches. The CDR3 nucleotides read TGTGCCAGCAGTTTGGCCAGGGGGCTGAACGAGCAGTACTTC. This codes for CASSLARGLNEQYF.

The chain recombines TRBV12-3 or TRBV12-4 with TRBJ1-1; D not resolved. There are 10 residues in the CDR3. V was clipped by 6 bases and J by 3 bases, with 2 bases between them. The CDR3 sequence: CASRHTEAFF. For the CDR3, the DNA is TGTGCCAGCAGGCACACTGAAGCTTTCTTT.

This clonotype was seen more than once but under ten times. The V call is TRBV5-1, the J call TRBJ1-5; possibly TRBD1 for D (5 bases). The germline V gene has CDR1 SGHRS and CDR2 YFSETQ. V lost 0 bases to trimming and J lost 7 bases, with 11 bases between them. The CDR3 contains 14 residues. CDR3 region: CASSLAGVGQPQHF. The CDR3 coding sequence is TGCGCCAGCAGCTTGGCGGGGGTTGGGCAGCCCCAGCATTTT.

The chain carries TRBV2 and TRBJ2-6, with D perhaps TRBD1 (5 bases). V was cut by 9 bases and J by 4 bases, with 13 bases left in between. This CDR3 spans 14 amino acids. The V gene's germline CDR1 is SNHLY and CDR2 FYNNEI. This chain's CDR3 is CASQGGGGANVLTF. CDR3 nucleotide sequence: TGTGCCAGTCAGGGTGGTGGAGGGGCCAACGTCCTGACTTTC.

The chain carries TRBV29-1 and TRBJ1-1; no clear D. This CDR3 has 9 residues. The V end was cut by 6 bases, the J end by 4 bases, with 3 bases between. Per germline, CDR1 SQVTM and CDR2 ANQGSEA. The CDR3 protein is CSVGTEAFF. The DNA of the CDR3 is TGCAGCGTGGGCACTGAAGCTTTCTTT. Variable domain in full (rest from reference TRBV29-1 and TRBJ1-1): SAVISQKPSRDICQRGTSLTIQCQVDSQVTMMFWYRQQPGQSLTLIATANQGSEATYESGFVIDKFPISRPNLTFSTLTVSNMSPEDSSIYLCSVGTEAFFGQGTRLTVV.

The rearrangement uses TRBV29-1 and TRBJ2-5, with D maybe TRBD2 (7 bases). The J call may be mistaken, given a closer DNA end match to TRBJ2-1. The CDR3 contains 13 residues. Germline CDR1 SQVTM, CDR2 ANQGSEA. Written as DNA, the CDR3 is TGCAGCGTTGAACGGGGAGGGGGGCACGAGCAGTTCTTC. It is translated as CSVERGGGHEQFF.

This clonotype was counted many times. V and J are TRBV2 and TRBJ2-7, with 8 bases that match TRBD1. Germline V gene sequence: CDR1 SNHLY, CDR2 FYNNEI. The CDR3 is 13 amino acids. Trimming cost V 6 bases and J 3 bases; bases outside gene matches: 4. The CDR3: CASRGTGVYEQYF. The CDR3 nucleotides are TGTGCCAGCAGGGGGACAGGCGTCTACGAGCAGTACTTC.

V and J are TRBV28 and TRBJ1-4, with D unresolved. The V end lost 7 bases, the J end lost 8 bases, and 14 bases lay between the germline ends. Germline-derived CDR1 and CDR2 are MDHEN and SYDVKM. The CDR3 is made up of 13 amino acids. The CDR3 nucleotides read TGTGCCAGCACGGGGATTACGTCGGAAAAACTGTTTTTT. The encoded protein is CASTGITSEKLFF.

This clonotype was seen more than once but under ten times. The chain joins TRBV7-6 to TRBJ2-3, with D maybe TRBD1 (5 bases). Trimming pared 4 bases from V and 6 bases from J, leaving 14 bases between. Germline CDR1 reads SGHVS; CDR2 reads FNYEAQ. CDR3 length equals 14 residues. The CDR3 sequence is CASSSRQREDTQYF. The CDR3 region has the DNA TGTGCCAGCAGCTCTCGACAGAGAGAGGATACGCAGTATTTT.

This clonotype was seen a few times. A much bigger clone sits one base away, suggesting this may be a read error. This chain links TRBV30 with TRBJ1-3; tentative D call: TRBD1 (5 bases). V lost 2 bases to trimming and J lost 2 bases, with 13 bases between them. The germline V gene has CDR1 GTSNPN and CDR2 SVGIG (reference sequence). The length of the CDR3 is 15 residues. The CDR3 region is CAWSPRPGTGNTIYF. The CDR3 DNA follows: TGTGCCTGGAGTCCACGACCAGGGACTGGAAACACCATATATTTT. The variable domain in full, completed from reference TRBV30 and TRBJ1-3, reads SQTIHQWPATLVQPVGSPLSLECTVEGTSNPNLYWYRQAAGRGLQLLFYSVGIGQISSEVPQNLSASRPQDRQFILSSKKLLLSDSGFYLCAWSPRPGTGNTIYFGEGSWLTVV.

This rearrangement joins TRBV9 to TRBJ2-5; D is possibly TRBD1 (6 bases). V lost 0 bases and J 3 bases, leaving 6 bases between the germline ends. The CDR3 consists of 13 residues. From germline, CDR1 is SGDLS and CDR2 YYNGEE. CDR3 bases: TGTGCCAGCAGCGTAGAGGGGGAAGAGACCCAGTACTTC. Residues: CASSVEGEETQYF. The full variable domain, its missing parts supplied by reference TRBV9 and TRBJ2-5, is DSGVTQTPKHLITATGQRVTLRCSPRSGDLSVYWYQQSLDQGLQFLIQYYNGEERAKGNILERFSAQQFPDLHSELNLSSLELGDSALYFCASSVEGEETQYFGPGTRLLVL.

This clonotype appeared a single time. This chain uses TRBV6-6 with TRBJ2-2; perhaps D is TRBD1 or TRBD2 (5 bases each). The length of the CDR3 is 15 residues. Per the germline V gene, CDR1 is MNHNY and CDR2 is SVGAGI (reference sequence). The V end was cut by 6 bases, the J end by 2 bases, with 13 bases between. The CDR3 DNA is TGTGCCAGCAGAGGTGGGGGTGGAAACACCGGGGAGCTGTTTTTT. Its translation: CASRGGGGNTGELFF.

This clonotype has more than one count but fewer than ten. This chain uses TRBV6-1 with TRBJ2-1; D possibly corresponds to TRBD2 (7 bases). CDR1 and CDR2 (germline): MNHNS, SASEGT. The CDR3 sequence is 14 residues long. Trimming took 10 bases from V and 10 from J, leaving 23 bases between them. The CDR3 DNA reads TGTGCCACGGCGCAAGGGGGGGGGCCTCGGGAGCAGTTCTTC. This sequence encodes CATAQGGGPREQFF.

The chain uses TRBV7-6 and TRBJ2-5, with 12 nucleotides matching TRBD2. Losses at the gene ends were 4 bases for V and 2 bases for J; bases not matched to a gene: 5. The CDR3 contains 16 residues. The germline V gene encodes CDR1 SGHVS and CDR2 FNYEAQ. The CDR3 reads CASSSGLAGLQETQYF. The CDR3 coding sequence is TGTGCCAGCAGCTCCGGACTAGCGGGGTTGCAAGAGACCCAGTACTTC.

This sequence joins TRBV7-9 and TRBJ2-1, with D hard to call. V lost 7 bases, J lost 1 base, and 17 bases lay in between. CDR3 size: 16 residues. Per germline, CDR1 SEHNR and CDR2 FQNEAQ (reference sequence). DNA for the CDR3: TGTGCCAGCATTCGAGAGGTGGGCAGTTCCTACAATGAGCAGTTCTTC. Translated: CASIREVGSSYNEQFF.

This chain joins TRBV29-1 and TRBJ1-1; D remains ambiguous. The CDR3 covers 13 residues. Germline values: CDR1 SQVTM, CDR2 ANQGSEA. Trimming removed 6 bases at V and 0 bases at J, with 11 bases between. The CDR3: CSVSGRMNTEAFF. The CDR3 DNA reads TGCAGCGTATCTGGGAGGATGAACACTGAAGCTTTCTTT.

This chain joins TRBV30 and TRBJ2-5; a possible D gene is TRBD1 (6 bases). Per the germline V gene, CDR1 is GTSNPN and CDR2 is SVGIG (reference sequence). CDR3 length: 11 residues. Between the trimmed V and J ends, which lost 4 bases and 13 bases, there was a span of 16 bases. The CDR3 bases are TGTGCCTGGAACACGGGACATCCATCGTACTTC. Translated, it gives CAWNTGHPSYF.

V is TRBV20-1 and J is TRBJ1-2, with D hard to call. V was pared by 3 bases and J by 3 bases, with 11 bases between. The CDR3 contains 13 residues. Looked up from germline, CDR1 is DFQATT and CDR2 is SNEGSKA (reference sequence). The CDR3 loop reads CSASPSSDYGYTF. The DNA of the CDR3 is TGCAGTGCTAGCCCCAGCTCGGACTATGGCTACACCTTC.